A selection of T cell receptor beta chains follows, all from one sample in a study of CD8 T cells in Susac syndrome. In TCRdb, the immunoSEQ multiplex PCR reads were re-called with MiXCR into one record per CDR3 protein. The table includes approximately 270,000 distinct CDR3 sequences, roughly 95% detected once. The specimen sequenced was CD4+ T cells from PBMCs. These receptors were obtained from a human donor with multiple sclerosis. Both conserved end residues are part of each CDR3. D genes are given only for firm matches. Where a row states a size, it is once, few, many or the class of an expanded clone; other rows omit it.

TRBD1 | NA | TRBJ2-7 | TRBV29-1 | TGCAGCGTTGAGGGACAGTTTACCTACGAGCAGTACTTC | CSVEGQFTYEQYF
TRBD1 | NA | TRBJ2-5 | TRBV11-2 | TGTGCCAGCAGCTCGGGACAGGGATGGGGCCAAGAGACCCAGTACTTC | CASSSGQGWGQETQYF
NA | NA | TRBJ2-6 | TRBV21-1 | TGTGCCAGCAGCGGTCGAGGGACAGGTAAAATAGAATACTCTGGGGCCAACGTCCTGACTTTC | CASSGRGTGKIEYSGANVLTF
NA | NA | TRBJ2-2 | TRBV20-1 | TGCAGTGCCAATCCCCGGTCGGGGGCGAACACCGGGGAGCTGTTTTTT | CSANPRSGANTGELFF
NA | NA | TRBJ2-5 | TRBV20-1 | TGCAGTGCTAGAGATTGGGGGTGGGGGCTAGAGACCCAGTACTTC | CSARDWGWGLETQYF
NA | NA | TRBJ1-2 | TRBV28 | NA | CASSSSAATNYGYTF
NA | once | TRBJ2-3 | TRBV7-6 | TGTGCCAGCAGCTTAGTGAGACGGAGGGGAGATACGCAGTATTTT | CASSLVRRRGDTQYF
TRBD1 | NA | TRBJ2-3 | TRBV20-1 | TGCAGTGCTAGAGCAGACAGGGCATCTAACACAGATACGCAGTATTTT | CSARADRASNTDTQYF
NA | NA | TRBJ2-5 | TRBV4-1 | TGCGCCAGCAGCCAAGAGGGCCCGGGGATGCCCCAAGAGACCCAGTACTTC | CASSQEGPGMPQETQYF
NA | NA | TRBJ1-1 | TRBV20-1 | TGCAGTGCTCCCGGGACCGAGAACACTGAAGCTTTCTTT | CSAPGTENTEAFF
NA | NA | TRBJ2-3 | TRBV24-1 | TGTGCCACCAGTGATTTGGGGGCGCGGGGTCCAGATACGCAGTATTTT | CATSDLGARGPDTQYF
NA | once | TRBJ2-5 | TRBV28 | TGTGCCAGCAGTTTTCCGGGCCAAGAGACCCAGTACTTC | CASSFPGQETQYF
NA | NA | TRBJ2-3 | TRBV5-4 | TGTGCCAGCAGCTCCGGGTGGGATACGCAGTATTTT | CASSSGWDTQYF
NA | NA | TRBJ2-7 | TRBV29-1 | TGCAGCGTTACCAGGGTGGGGCGGGAGCAGTACTTC | CSVTRVGREQYF
NA | once | TRBJ2-3 | TRBV30 | TGTGCCTGGATTAATGGGGACACAGATACGCAGTATTTT | CAWINGDTDTQYF
TRBD1 | NA | TRBJ1-5 | TRBV20-1 | TGCAGTGCTACCTCACCGGGACAGGGCCGCAATCAGCCCCAGCATTTT | CSATSPGQGRNQPQHF
NA | NA | TRBJ2-2 | TRBV18 | TGTGCCAGCTCACCACCTGGCGGGATGGCGGCCGGGGAGCTGTTTTTT | CASSPPGGMAAGELFF
NA | NA | TRBJ2-2 | TRBV20-1 | TGCAGTGCTCCTAAGACCGGGGAGCTGTTTTTT | CSAPKTGELFF
TRBD1 | NA | TRBJ1-3 | TRBV28 | TGTGCCAGCTACAGGGGATCTGGAAACACCATATATTTT | CASYRGSGNTIYF
TRBD1 | NA | TRBJ1-3 | TRBV4-1 | TGCGCCAGCAGCCAACCGGGGACAGGGGGAAACACCATATATTTT | CASSQPGTGGNTIYF
NA | NA | TRBJ1-2 | TRBV12-3/TRBV12-4 | TGTGCCAGCAGTTTGGCAGAGTCAGCTAACTATGGCTACACCTTC | CASSLAESANYGYTF
NA | NA | TRBJ2-2 | TRBV7-9 | TGTGCCAGCAGCTTACGGCTAGCGAACGGGGAGCTGTTTTTT | CASSLRLANGELFF
TRBD1 | NA | TRBJ1-2 | TRBV4-1 | TGCGCCAGCGGTAAAACAGGGGACGGGTATGGCTACACCTTC | CASGKTGDGYGYTF
NA | NA | TRBJ2-5 | TRBV3-1 | TGTGCCAGCAGCCTACCCAAAGAGACCCAGTACTTC | CASSLPKETQYF
NA | NA | TRBJ1-6 | TRBV7-8 | TGTGCCAGCAGCCCGATCAGGGAACATCTCTCTAATTCACCCCTCCACTTT | CASSPIREHLSNSPLHF
NA | few | TRBJ2-1 | TRBV6-1 | TGTGCCAGCAGTTATCATTCCACTGAGCAGTTCTTC | CASSYHSTEQFF